The 30 T cell receptor beta chains below come from one sample, sequenced in a study of cytomegalovirus exposure and HLA in healthy donors. A multiplex PCR was run with 60 Vbeta primers and 13 Jbeta primers. Only in-frame clones appear in the TCRdb table, and some are missing; sequencing was by immunoSEQ multiplex PCR. The table shows approximately 50,000 clones, with approximately 85% occurring only once. Sequencing was carried out using PBMCs. The receptors stem from a boy younger than 18 in good health and CMV-seropositive.

This sequence joins TRBV4-1 and TRBJ2-2; tentatively, D is TRBD2 (6 bases). The germline CDR1 and CDR2 sequences are MGHRA and YSYEKL. The CDR3 totals 19 residues. The V and J ends lost 5 bases and 6 bases respectively, with 28 bases between them. The CDR3 nucleotides are TGCGCCAGCAGCACCCAACCTTGGAGGGACTTAAAAAAATCCGGGGAGCTGTTTTTT. Its protein is CASSTQPWRDLKKSGELFF.

The genes are TRBV5-5 and TRBJ1-2; 11 nucleotides line up with TRBD1. V was clipped by 3 bases and J by 8 bases; unmatched bases: 3. CDR1 is SGHKS and CDR2 is YYEKEE in the germline V gene (reference sequence). The length of the CDR3 is 13 residues. The CDR3 protein is CASSSGQGGGYTF. The CDR3 DNA is TGTGCCAGCAGCTCGGGACAGGGGGGAGGCTACACCTTC.

This rearrangement joins TRBV7-2 to TRBJ2-1; TRBD2 aligns across 13 bases. Germline lookup yields CDR1 SGHTA and CDR2 FQGNSA. This CDR3 contains 18 residues. The V gene end was trimmed by 5 bases and the J gene end by 3 bases; junction bases not matched to a gene: 10. The CDR3 bases are TGTGCCAGCAGCCTCATACTAGCGGGGGGGCCAGACTACAATGAGCAGTTCTTC. Amino acids: CASSLILAGGPDYNEQFF. The variable domain in full, completed from reference TRBV7-2 and TRBJ2-1, reads GAGVSQSPSNKVTEKGKDVELRCDPISGHTALYWYRQSLGQGLEFLIYFQGNSAPDKSGLPSDRFSAERTGGSVSTLTIQRTQQEDSAVYLCASSLILAGGPDYNEQFFGPGTRLTVL.

V is TRBV6-5 and J is TRBJ2-3, with D possibly TRBD1 on 6 matching bases. The CDR3 sequence is 14 residues long. CDR1 and CDR2 from the germline V gene are MNHEY and SVGAGI. CDR3: CPEYEDSSTDTQYF. In DNA, the CDR3 is TGTCCCGAGTACGAGGACAGCAGCACAGATACGCAGTATTTT.

This chain connects TRBV6-1 to TRBJ1-3; D unclear. The CDR3 loop spans 15 amino acids. V gave up 6 bases and J gave up 0 bases, with 12 bases separating them. CDR1 and CDR2 from the germline V gene are MNHNS and SASEGT. The CDR3 loop reads CASSFIPSSGNTIYF. DNA for the CDR3: TGTGCCAGCAGCTTTATACCGAGCTCTGGAAACACCATATATTTT.

The chain joins TRBV5-1 to TRBJ2-7; TRBD1 aligns across 9 bases. Germline CDR1 and CDR2: SGHRS and YFSETQ. V dropped 4 bases and J dropped 2; count of bases not matched to a gene: 1. The CDR3 contains 13 residues. DNA of the CDR3: TGCGCCAGCAGCGGGACAGGGCCCTACGAGCAGTACTTC. Residues: CASSGTGPYEQYF.

DNA for the CDR3: TGTGCCAGCACGGGAGATTATAGCAATCAGCCCCAGCATTTT. Amino acid sequence: CASTGDYSNQPQHF. V is TRBV6-1 and J is TRBJ1-5, with D hard to call. The germline V and J ends were trimmed by 7 bases and 0 bases, with 10 bases remaining between them. Germline V CDR1 and CDR2: MNHNS, SASEGT. The CDR3 totals 14 residues.

A few counts support this clone. The V call is TRBV10-2, the J call TRBJ2-3; D gene unclear. CDR1 WSHSY and CDR2 SAAADI come from the germline V gene. V was clipped by 4 bases and J by 5 bases, with 10 bases between them. The CDR3 has 13 residues. For the CDR3, the DNA is TGCGCCAGCAGTGGACTTGGTCGAGATACGCAGTATTTT. It specifies CASSGLGRDTQYF.

This chain links TRBV10-3 with TRBJ2-1; maybe TRBD2 (5 bases). The V gene's germline CDR1 is ENHRY and CDR2 SYGVKD. The V end lost 6 bases, the J end lost 9 bases, and 24 bases lay between the germline ends. This CDR3 is built from 16 residues. The CDR3, as DNA: TGTGCCATCAGCCCTCTTTCGTCGGGAAATGGCGGTGAGCAGTTCTTC. This gives the protein CAISPLSSGNGGEQFF.

This clone has only a few counts. This chain joins TRBV6-5 and TRBJ2-1; D might be TRBD2 (6 bases). Trimming took 1 base from V and 6 from J, leaving 7 bases between them. The germline V gene encodes CDR1 MNHEY and CDR2 SVGAGI. The length of the CDR3 is 13 residues. CDR3: CASSYLTSNEQFF. CDR3 bases: TGTGCCAGCAGTTACTTGACTAGCAATGAGCAGTTCTTC.

The chain joins TRBV6-6 to TRBJ1-6; TRBD1 might be the D (5 bases). The CDR3 is 14 amino acids. Germline lookup yields CDR1 MNHNY and CDR2 SVGAGI (reference sequence). Trimming pared 2 bases from V and 10 bases from J, leaving 12 bases between. CDR3 DNA sequence: TGTGCCAGCAGTTACCGGGGGTTCGAATCACCCCTCCACTTT. It specifies CASSYRGFESPLHF.

This clone was observed a handful of times. The chain couples TRBV5-1 to TRBJ2-3, with TRBD2 identical over 7 bases. CDR1 is SGHRS, CDR2 YFSETQ, per germline. The CDR3 has 18 amino acids. V lost 6 bases to trimming and J lost 5 bases; unmatched junction nucleotides: 21. CDR3 sequence reads: CASNFPLGIYPGGDTQYF. In nucleotides, the CDR3 is TGCGCCAGCAACTTTCCTCTAGGGATCTACCCGGGGGGAGATACGCAGTATTTT.

This clone showed up just a few times. The V call is TRBV19, the J call TRBJ2-3; 12 bases are shared with TRBD1. After removal of 8 bases from V and 2 bases from J, the junction contained 5 bases not matched to a gene. There are 15 residues in the CDR3. From germline, CDR1 is LNHDA and CDR2 SQIVND (reference sequence). In DNA form, the CDR3 reads TGTGCCAGTGGGACAGGGGGCCACAACACAGATACGCAGTATTTT. Translating it yields CASGTGGHNTDTQYF.

This chain connects TRBV6-5 to TRBJ1-6, with D hard to call. Trimming stripped 2 bases from V and 9 bases from J, with 8 bases between. Germline V gives CDR1 MNHEY, CDR2 SVGAGI. The length of the CDR3 is 13 residues. The CDR3 nucleotides read TGTGCCAGCAGTTACATCTCCAGTTCACCCCTCCACTTT. Protein: CASSYISSSPLHF.

The chain couples TRBV15 to TRBJ2-3; 8 positions agree with TRBD2. Trimming removed 4 bases from V and 1 base from J; junction bases left unmatched: 7. The CDR3 has 16 residues. Germline V gives CDR1 LNHNV, CDR2 YYDKDF (reference sequence). DNA for the CDR3: TGTGCCACCAGCACACCGGGACTAGGAGGCACAGATACGCAGTATTTT. Its protein product is CATSTPGLGGTDTQYF.

This clone has just one count. The V gene is TRBV18, the J gene TRBJ1-2, with a weak D call TRBD1 (6 bases). V was cut by 0 bases and J by 8 bases, with 16 bases left in between. This CDR3 region has 15 residues. From germline, CDR1 is KGHSH and CDR2 LQKENI. CDR3 DNA: TGTGCCAGCTCACCACCGGTAACTACAGGGCAGGGCTACACCTTC. Its protein product is CASSPPVTTGQGYTF.

This clone occurred once. This chain connects TRBV4-1 to TRBJ2-2; 8 bases align to TRBD2. Germline V gene sequence: CDR1 MGHRA, CDR2 YSYEKL. Germline trimming cut 3 bases from V and 5 bases from J; bases unmatched to any gene: 11. The CDR3 consists of 17 residues. The CDR3 loop is CASSQGGAGVLTGELFF. CDR3 in DNA: TGCGCCAGCAGCCAGGGAGGAGCGGGGGTATTGACCGGGGAGCTGTTTTTT.

CDR3 amino acids: CASSPGTGGTEAFF. Written as DNA, the CDR3 is TGTGCCAGCAGTCCCGGGACAGGGGGCACTGAAGCTTTCTTT. J is TRBJ1-1 and V is TRBV6-4, with 11 bases aligning to TRBD1. Germline-derived CDR1 and CDR2 are MRHNA and SNTAGT. After removal of 5 bases from V and 4 bases from J, the junction contained 3 bases not matched to a gene. The CDR3 has 14 amino acids.

The DNA of the CDR3 is TGTGCCAGCAGCTTGGGGGGACAGAAGTGGCTCGAGCAGTACTTC. Translation: CASSLGGQKWLEQYF. The chain links TRBV5-6 to TRBJ2-7; 7 bases are a match to TRBD1. The V gene end was trimmed by 0 bases and the J gene end by 6 bases; junction bases not matched to a gene: 9. CDR3 length equals 15 residues. Germline CDR1 reads SGHDT; CDR2 reads YYEEEE. Full variable domain (remainder filled in from reference TRBV5-6 and TRBJ2-7): DAGVTQSPTHLIKTRGQQVTLRCSPKSGHDTVSWYQQALGQGPQFIFQYYEEEERQRGNFPDRFSGHQFPNYSSELNVNALLLGDSALYLCASSLGGQKWLEQYFGPGTRLTVT.

This sequence joins TRBV7-9 and TRBJ2-1, with 10 bases matching TRBD2. This CDR3 region has 17 residues. Germline V gene lookup returns CDR1 SEHNR and CDR2 FQNEAQ (reference sequence). J gave up 2 bases and V 4 bases, and 8 bases lay outside the gene matches. Here the CDR3 reads CASSSDLAGGTYNEQFF. The CDR3 nucleotides read TGTGCCAGCAGCTCGGATTTAGCGGGGGGCACCTACAATGAGCAGTTCTTC.

V is TRBV7-2 and J is TRBJ2-5, with TRBD1 matching 8 bases. There are 17 residues in the CDR3. In germline, CDR1 is SGHTA, CDR2 FQGNSA. Losses at the gene ends were 4 bases for V and 2 bases for J; bases not matched to a gene: 12. This chain's CDR3 is CASSSRGRDRTQETQYF. CDR3 nucleotides: TGTGCCAGCAGCTCCCGCGGGCGGGACAGGACACAAGAGACCCAGTACTTC.

The chain combines TRBV11-2 with TRBJ2-5; 15 nucleotides line up with TRBD2. From germline, CDR1 is SGHAT and CDR2 FQNNGV. V lost 5 bases and J lost 1; bases outside the gene matches: 5. The CDR3 length is 17 residues. The CDR3 here is CASSPGTSGGFQETQYF. For the CDR3, the DNA is TGTGCCAGCAGCCCCGGGACTAGCGGGGGGTTCCAAGAGACCCAGTACTTC.

Only one count was recorded for this clone. A junction boundary mismatches the germline segment, possibly from a read error. V gene TRBV7-9 combines with J gene TRBJ2-5, with D possibly TRBD2 on 5 matching bases. From germline, CDR1 is SEHNR and CDR2 FQNEAQ (reference sequence). The CDR3 extends over 14 amino acids. This CDR3 reads CSSSLNEGQETQYF. The CDR3 nucleotides read TGTTCCAGCAGCTTAAATGAGGGCCAAGAGACCCAGTACTTC. The full variable domain, in which reference TRBV7-9 and TRBJ2-5 provide the parts outside the CDR3, is DTGVSQNPRHKITKRGQNVTFRCDPISEHNRLYWYRQTLGQGPEFLTYFQNEAQLEKSRLLSDRFSAERPKGSFSTLEIQRTEQGDSAMYLCSSSLNEGQETQYFGPGTRLLVL.

The chain joins TRBV6-5 to TRBJ1-6, with D perhaps TRBD1 (6 bases). V gave up 3 bases and J gave up 7 bases, with 16 bases separating them. This CDR3 has 16 residues. The V gene's germline CDR1 is MNHEY and CDR2 SVGAGI. The CDR3 loop is CASSYTGSLNNSPLHF. The CDR3 nucleotides read TGTGCCAGCAGTTATACAGGGAGCCTGAACAATTCACCCCTCCACTTT.

The genes are TRBV6-5 and TRBJ1-1; D might be TRBD1 (6 bases). In germline, CDR1 is MNHEY, CDR2 SVGAGI. This CDR3 has 14 residues. The V and J ends lost 8 bases and 2 bases respectively, with 15 bases between them. Here the CDR3 reads CASCEGGYNTEAFF. DNA of the CDR3: TGTGCCAGCTGCGAGGGGGGGTATAACACTGAAGCTTTCTTT.

This chain links TRBV5-6 with TRBJ1-5; the D is unclear. The CDR3 covers 14 residues. V lost 0 bases, J lost 9 bases, and 13 bases lay in between. CDR1 is SGHDT and CDR2 is YYEEEE in the germline V gene. The CDR3 nucleotides read TGTGCCAGCAGCTTGGGCGGGAGGTATCGGCCCCAGCATTTT. Amino acids: CASSLGGRYRPQHF.

This clone was observed once. The rearrangement joins TRBV2 to TRBJ1-1; D unresolved. The CDR3 spans 13 residues. The germline CDR1 and CDR2 sequences are SNHLY and FYNNEI. V gave up 3 bases and J gave up 0 bases, with 5 bases separating them. CDR3 DNA: TGTGCCAGCAGTGACAGGTTGAACACTGAAGCTTTCTTT. The encoded protein is CASSDRLNTEAFF.

The chain couples TRBV10-3 to TRBJ2-2; 12 nucleotides line up with TRBD1. The CDR3 is 17 residues long. The germline V gene encodes CDR1 ENHRY and CDR2 SYGVKD. Trimming removed 3 bases from V and 6 bases from J; junction bases left unmatched: 8. CDR3 sequence reads: CAISDHPGQGASGELFF. The CDR3 nucleotides read TGTGCCATCAGTGATCACCCGGGACAGGGGGCATCCGGGGAGCTGTTTTTT.

The chain carries TRBV25-1 and TRBJ1-3; possible D gene TRBD1, 5 bases. The CDR3 has 17 residues. Germline V CDR1 and CDR2: MGHDK, SYGVNS. The V gene lost 1 base and the J gene lost 0 bases, with 13 bases spanning the gap. CDR3 amino acids: CASSEWGLTSSGNTIYF. The CDR3 DNA sequence: TGTGCCAGCAGTGAATGGGGCCTCACAAGCTCTGGAAACACCATATATTTT.

The V call is TRBV15, the J call TRBJ1-4; tentatively, D is TRBD1 (6 bases). Germline CDR1 LNHNV, CDR2 YYDKDF (reference sequence). The CDR3 extends over 15 amino acids. V shed 3 bases and J shed 5 bases, with 13 bases lying between them. For the CDR3, the DNA is TGTGCCACCAGCAGGGCCCGGGGGGCAAATGAAAAACTGTTTTTT. Protein product: CATSRARGANEKLFF.